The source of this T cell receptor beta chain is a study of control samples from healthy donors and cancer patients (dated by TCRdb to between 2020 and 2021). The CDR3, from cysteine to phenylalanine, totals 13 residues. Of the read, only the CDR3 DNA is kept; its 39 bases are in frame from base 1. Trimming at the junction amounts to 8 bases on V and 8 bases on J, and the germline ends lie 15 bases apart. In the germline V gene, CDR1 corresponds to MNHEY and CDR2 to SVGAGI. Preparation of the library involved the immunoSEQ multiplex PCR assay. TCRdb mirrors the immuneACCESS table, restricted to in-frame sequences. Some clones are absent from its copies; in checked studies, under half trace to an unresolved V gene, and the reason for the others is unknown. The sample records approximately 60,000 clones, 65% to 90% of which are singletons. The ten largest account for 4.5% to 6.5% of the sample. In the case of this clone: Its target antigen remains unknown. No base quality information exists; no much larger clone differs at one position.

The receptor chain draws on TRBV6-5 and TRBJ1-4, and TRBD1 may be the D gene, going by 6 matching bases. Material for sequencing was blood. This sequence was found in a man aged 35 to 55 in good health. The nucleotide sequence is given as TGTGCCAGCTCCTTAGGGGGTGGGGAAAAACTGTTTTTT. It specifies CASSLGGGEKLFF.